This record looks at one T cell receptor beta chain sequence and its context. Antigen unknown. The data stem from a study of blood T cells in healthy people across ages. Whole-study results and caveats: Among long-lived donors, naive CD4+ cells were more numerous and diversity higher than in aged donors. The donors' CMV status was not determined, possibly confounding changes in expanded clonotypes.

Germline V CDR1 and CDR2: SGHTA, FQGNSA. The CDR3 totals 15 residues. V lost 5 bases, J lost 7 bases, and 18 bases lay in between. A second 7 to 11 cycle PCR used barcoded and J-beta primers. One entry per CDR3 protein results from TCRdb running MiXCR on the 5' RACE reads. The table lists some 760,000 distinct CDR3 sequences, 25% of them singletons. These same records also appear under a second study, on T cells of mothers and their children. That study adds: All extracted RNA went into cDNA synthesis, about 1.6 ug per 15 ul.

The sequence was obtained from a boy aged 5-17 years in good health. This chain connects TRBV7-2 to TRBJ2-1; D is possibly TRBD1 (7 bases). The sample consisted of blood. The CDR3 DNA is TGTGCCAGCAGCCAAGGAGGGGGCGCGGAGAATGAGCAGTTCTTC. Translated: CASSQGGGAENEQFF. Drawing the rest from reference TRBV7-2 and TRBJ2-1, the complete variable domain is GAGVSQSPSNKVTEKGKDVELRCDPISGHTALYWYRQSLGQGLEFLIYFQGNSAPDKSGLPSDRFSAERTGGSVSTLTIQRTQQEDSAVYLCASSQGGGAENEQFFGPGTRLTVL.